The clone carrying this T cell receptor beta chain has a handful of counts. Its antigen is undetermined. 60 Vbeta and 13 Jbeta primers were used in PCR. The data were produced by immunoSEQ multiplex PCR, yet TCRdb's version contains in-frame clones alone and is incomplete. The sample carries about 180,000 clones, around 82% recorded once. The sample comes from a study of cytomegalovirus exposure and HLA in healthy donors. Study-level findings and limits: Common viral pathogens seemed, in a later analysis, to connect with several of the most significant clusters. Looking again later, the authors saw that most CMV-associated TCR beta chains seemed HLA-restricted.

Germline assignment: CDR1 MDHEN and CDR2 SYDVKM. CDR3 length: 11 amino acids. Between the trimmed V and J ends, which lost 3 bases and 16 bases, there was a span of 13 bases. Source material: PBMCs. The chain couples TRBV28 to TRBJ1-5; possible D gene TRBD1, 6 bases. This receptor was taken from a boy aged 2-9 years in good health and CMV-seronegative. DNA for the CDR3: TGTGCCAGCAGTTTGGGGGCAGGGCGACATTTT. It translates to CASSLGAGRHF.